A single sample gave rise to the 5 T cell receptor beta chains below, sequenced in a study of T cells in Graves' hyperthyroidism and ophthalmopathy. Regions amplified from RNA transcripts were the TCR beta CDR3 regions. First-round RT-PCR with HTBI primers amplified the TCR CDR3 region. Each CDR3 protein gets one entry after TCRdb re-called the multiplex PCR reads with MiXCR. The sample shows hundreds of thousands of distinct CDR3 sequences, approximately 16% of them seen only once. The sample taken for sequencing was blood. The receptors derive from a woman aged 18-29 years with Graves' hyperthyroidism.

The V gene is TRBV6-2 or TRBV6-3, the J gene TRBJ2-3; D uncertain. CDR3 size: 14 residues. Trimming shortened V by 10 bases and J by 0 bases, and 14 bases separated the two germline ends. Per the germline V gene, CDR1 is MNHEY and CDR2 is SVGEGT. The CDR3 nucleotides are TGTGCCACCCACGACATAGCTAGCACAGATACGCAGTATTTT. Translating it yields CATHDIASTDTQYF.

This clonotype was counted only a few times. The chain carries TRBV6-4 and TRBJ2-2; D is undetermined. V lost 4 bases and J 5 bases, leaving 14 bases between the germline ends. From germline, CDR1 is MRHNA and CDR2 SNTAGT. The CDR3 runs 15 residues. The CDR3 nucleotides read TGTGCCAGCAGTGTAACCTCCGAGGCGACCGGGGAGCTGTTTTTT. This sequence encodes CASSVTSEATGELFF.

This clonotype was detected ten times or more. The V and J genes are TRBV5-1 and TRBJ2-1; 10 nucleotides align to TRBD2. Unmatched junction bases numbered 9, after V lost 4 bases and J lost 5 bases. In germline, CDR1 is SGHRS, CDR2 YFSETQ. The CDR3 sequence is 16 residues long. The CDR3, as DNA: TGCGCCAGCAGCGAGGGCGGGACTAGCGTACACAATGAGCAGTTCTTC. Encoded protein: CASSEGGTSVHNEQFF. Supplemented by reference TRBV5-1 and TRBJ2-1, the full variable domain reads KAGVTQTPRYLIKTRGQQVTLSCSPISGHRSVSWYQQTPGQGLQFLFEYFSETQRNKGNFPGRFSGRQFSNSRSEMNVSTLELGDSALYLCASSEGGTSVHNEQFFGPGTRLTVL.

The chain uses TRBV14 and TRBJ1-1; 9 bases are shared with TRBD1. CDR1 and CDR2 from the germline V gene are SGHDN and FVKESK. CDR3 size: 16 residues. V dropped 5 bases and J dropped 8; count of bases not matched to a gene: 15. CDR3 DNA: TGTGCCAGCAGCGGAAGGACAGGGGTGGTCCCTTCAGAAGCTTTCTTT. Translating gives CASSGRTGVVPSEAFF.

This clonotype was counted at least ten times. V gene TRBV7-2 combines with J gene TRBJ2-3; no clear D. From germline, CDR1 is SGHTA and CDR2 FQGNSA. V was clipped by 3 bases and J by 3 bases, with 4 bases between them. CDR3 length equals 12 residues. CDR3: CASSFATDTQYF. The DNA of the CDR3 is TGTGCCAGCAGCTTCGCGACAGATACGCAGTATTTT.